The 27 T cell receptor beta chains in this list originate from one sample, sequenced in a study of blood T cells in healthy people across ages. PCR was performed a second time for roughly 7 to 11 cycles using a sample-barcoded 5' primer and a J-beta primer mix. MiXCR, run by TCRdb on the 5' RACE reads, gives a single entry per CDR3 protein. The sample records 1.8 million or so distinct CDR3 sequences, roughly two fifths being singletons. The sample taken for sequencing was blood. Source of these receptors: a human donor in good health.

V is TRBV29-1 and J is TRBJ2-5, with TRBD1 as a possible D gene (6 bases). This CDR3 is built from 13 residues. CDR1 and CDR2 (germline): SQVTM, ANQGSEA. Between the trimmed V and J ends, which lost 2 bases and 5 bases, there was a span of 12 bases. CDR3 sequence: CSVEKTGTETQYF. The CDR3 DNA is TGCAGCGTTGAAAAAACAGGGACGGAGACCCAGTACTTC.

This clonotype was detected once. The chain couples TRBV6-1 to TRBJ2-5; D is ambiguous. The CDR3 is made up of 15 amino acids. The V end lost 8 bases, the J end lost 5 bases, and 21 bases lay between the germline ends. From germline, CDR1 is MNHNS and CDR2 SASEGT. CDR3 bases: TGTGCCAGCCTCTCCCCGACAAGCCTGGTGGAGACCCAGTACTTC. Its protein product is CASLSPTSLVETQYF.

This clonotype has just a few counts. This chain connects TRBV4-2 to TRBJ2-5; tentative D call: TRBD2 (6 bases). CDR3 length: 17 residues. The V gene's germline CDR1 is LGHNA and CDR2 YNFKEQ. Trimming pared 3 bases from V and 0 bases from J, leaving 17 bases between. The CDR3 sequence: CASSHLSAGTYQETQYF. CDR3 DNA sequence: TGTGCCAGCAGCCACTTAAGCGCGGGGACGTACCAAGAGACCCAGTACTTC.

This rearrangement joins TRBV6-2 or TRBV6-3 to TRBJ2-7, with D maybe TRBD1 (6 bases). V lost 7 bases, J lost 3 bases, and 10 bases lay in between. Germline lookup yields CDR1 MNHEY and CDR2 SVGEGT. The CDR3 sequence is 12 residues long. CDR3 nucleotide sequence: TGTGCCAGCATGGACAGCTTCTACGAGCAGTACTTC. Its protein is CASMDSFYEQYF.

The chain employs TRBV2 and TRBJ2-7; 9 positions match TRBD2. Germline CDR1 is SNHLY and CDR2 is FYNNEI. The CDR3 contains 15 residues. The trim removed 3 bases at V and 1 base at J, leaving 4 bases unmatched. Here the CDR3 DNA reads TGTGCCAGCAGTGAGCTAGCGGGGAGGTCCTACGAGCAGTACTTC. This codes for CASSELAGRSYEQYF.

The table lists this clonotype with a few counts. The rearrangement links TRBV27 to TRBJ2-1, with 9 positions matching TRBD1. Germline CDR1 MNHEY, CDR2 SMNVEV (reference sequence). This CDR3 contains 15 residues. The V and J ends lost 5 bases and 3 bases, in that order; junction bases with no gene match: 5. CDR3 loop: CASSPDRGFYNEQFF. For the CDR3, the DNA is TGTGCCAGCAGTCCGGACAGGGGTTTCTACAATGAGCAGTTCTTC.

The CDR3 spells CASSYGGLPYNEQFF. The CDR3 coding sequence is TGTGCCAGCAGTTACGGGGGACTACCGTACAATGAGCAGTTCTTC. This chain links TRBV6-2 or TRBV6-3 with TRBJ2-1, with 7 bases matching TRBD2. This CDR3 contains 15 residues. Per the germline V gene, CDR1 is MNHEY and CDR2 is SVGEGT. The V segment lost 2 bases and the J segment 4 bases; nucleotides outside the gene matches: 5.

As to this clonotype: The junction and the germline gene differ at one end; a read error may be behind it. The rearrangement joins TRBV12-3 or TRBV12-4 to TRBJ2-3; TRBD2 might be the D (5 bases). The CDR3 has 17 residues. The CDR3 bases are TGTGCCGGCAGTTTCCCAAGCGGCGCCTTAAGCACAGATACGCAGTATTTT. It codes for CAGSFPSGALSTDTQYF.

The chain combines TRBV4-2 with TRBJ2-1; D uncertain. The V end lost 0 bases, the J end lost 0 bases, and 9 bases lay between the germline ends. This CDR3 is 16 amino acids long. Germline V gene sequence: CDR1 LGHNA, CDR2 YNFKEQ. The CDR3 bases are TGTGCCAGCAGCCAAGATAACGGTCTCTCCTACAATGAGCAGTTCTTC. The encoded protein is CASSQDNGLSYNEQFF.

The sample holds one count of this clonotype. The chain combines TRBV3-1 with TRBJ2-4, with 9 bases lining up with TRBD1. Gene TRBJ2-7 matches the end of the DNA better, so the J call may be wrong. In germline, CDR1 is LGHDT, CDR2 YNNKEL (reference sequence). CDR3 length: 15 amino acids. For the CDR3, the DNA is TGTGCCAGCAGCCATGCCGGGACAGGGCACTACGAGCAGTACTTC. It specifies CASSHAGTGHYEQYF.

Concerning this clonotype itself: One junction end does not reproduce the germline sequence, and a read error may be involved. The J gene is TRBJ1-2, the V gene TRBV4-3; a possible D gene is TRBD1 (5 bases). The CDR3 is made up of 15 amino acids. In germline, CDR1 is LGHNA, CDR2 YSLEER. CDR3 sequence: CASNQEVRARGGYTF. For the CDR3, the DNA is TGCGCCAGCAACCAAGAAGTCCGGGCTCGGGGGGGCTACACCTTC.

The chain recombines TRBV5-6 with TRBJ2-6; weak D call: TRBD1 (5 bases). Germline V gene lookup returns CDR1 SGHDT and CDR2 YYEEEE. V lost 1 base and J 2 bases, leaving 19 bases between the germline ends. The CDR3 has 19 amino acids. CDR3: CASSLITGVVTAGANVLTF. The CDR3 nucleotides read TGTGCCAGCAGCTTGATCACAGGTGTAGTGACGGCTGGGGCCAACGTCCTGACTTTC.

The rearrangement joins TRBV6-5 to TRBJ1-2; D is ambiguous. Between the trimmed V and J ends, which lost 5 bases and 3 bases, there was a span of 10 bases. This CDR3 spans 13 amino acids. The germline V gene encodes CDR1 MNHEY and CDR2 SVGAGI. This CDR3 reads CASSRHGDYGYTF. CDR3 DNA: TGTGCCAGCAGTCGGCACGGCGACTATGGCTACACCTTC.

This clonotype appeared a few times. The CDR3 sequence: CASSKGDSNEKLFF. Written as DNA, the CDR3 is TGTGCCAGCAGCAAGGGGGACTCTAATGAAAAACTGTTTTTT. This chain connects TRBV28 to TRBJ1-4; a weak D match, TRBD1 (6 bases). This CDR3 is 14 amino acids long. Per the germline V gene, CDR1 is MDHEN and CDR2 is SYDVKM. Deletions cut 6 bases from V and 3 bases from J, with 11 bases between.

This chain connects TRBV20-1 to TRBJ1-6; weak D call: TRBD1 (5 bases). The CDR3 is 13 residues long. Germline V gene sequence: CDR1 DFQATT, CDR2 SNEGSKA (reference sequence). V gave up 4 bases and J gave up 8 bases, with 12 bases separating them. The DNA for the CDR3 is TGCAGTGCTATGGCAGGGTTCGATTCACCCCTCCACTTT. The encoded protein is CSAMAGFDSPLHF.

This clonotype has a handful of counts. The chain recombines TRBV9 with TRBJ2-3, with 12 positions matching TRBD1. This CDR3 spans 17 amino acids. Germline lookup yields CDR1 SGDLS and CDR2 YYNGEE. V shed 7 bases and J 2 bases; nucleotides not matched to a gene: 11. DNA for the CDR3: TGTGCCAGCCGGGACAGGGGGCGTTGTGGTCCCACAGATACGCAGTATTTT. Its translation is CASRDRGRCGPTDTQYF. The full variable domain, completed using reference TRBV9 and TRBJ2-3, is DSGVTQTPKHLITATGQRVTLRCSPRSGDLSVYWYQQSLDQGLQFLIQYYNGEERAKGNILERFSAQQFPDLHSELNLSSLELGDSALYFCASRDRGRCGPTDTQYFGPGTRLTVL.

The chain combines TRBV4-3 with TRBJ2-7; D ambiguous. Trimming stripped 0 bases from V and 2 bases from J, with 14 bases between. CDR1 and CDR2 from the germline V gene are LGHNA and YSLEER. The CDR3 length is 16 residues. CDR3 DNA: TGCGCCAGCAGCCAAGATATGCGAGAAGGACCCTACGAGCAGTACTTC. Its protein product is CASSQDMREGPYEQYF.

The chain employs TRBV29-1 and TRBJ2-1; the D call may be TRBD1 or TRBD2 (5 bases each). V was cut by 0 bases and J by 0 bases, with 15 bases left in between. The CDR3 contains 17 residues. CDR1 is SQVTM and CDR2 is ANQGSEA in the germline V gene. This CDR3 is CSVEDLGDRSSYNEQFF. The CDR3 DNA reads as TGCAGCGTTGAAGATTTGGGGGACCGAAGCTCCTACAATGAGCAGTTCTTC.

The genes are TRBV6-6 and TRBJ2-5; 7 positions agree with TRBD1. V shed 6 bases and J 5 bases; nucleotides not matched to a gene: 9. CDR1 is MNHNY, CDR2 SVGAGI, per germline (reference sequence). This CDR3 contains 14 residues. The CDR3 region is CASRQTGSRETQYF. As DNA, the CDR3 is TGTGCCAGCAGACAGACAGGGTCGAGGGAGACCCAGTACTTC.

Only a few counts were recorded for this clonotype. CDR3 sequence reads: CASSRALTGGDTQYF. As DNA, the CDR3 is TGTGCCAGCAGCAGGGCGTTAACAGGGGGGGATACGCAGTATTTT. The chain joins TRBV3-1 to TRBJ2-3, with 8 bases fitting TRBD1. CDR3 size: 15 residues. Germline CDR1 and CDR2: LGHDT and YNNKEL (reference sequence). Losses at the gene ends were 5 bases for V and 6 bases for J; bases not matched to a gene: 10.

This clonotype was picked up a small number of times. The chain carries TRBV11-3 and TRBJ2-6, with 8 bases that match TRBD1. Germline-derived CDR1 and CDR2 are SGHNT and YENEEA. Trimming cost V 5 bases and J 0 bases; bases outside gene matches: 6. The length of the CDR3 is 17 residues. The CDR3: CASSPDRARSGANVLTF. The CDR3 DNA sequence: TGTGCCAGCAGCCCGGACAGGGCCCGCTCTGGGGCCAACGTCCTGACTTTC.

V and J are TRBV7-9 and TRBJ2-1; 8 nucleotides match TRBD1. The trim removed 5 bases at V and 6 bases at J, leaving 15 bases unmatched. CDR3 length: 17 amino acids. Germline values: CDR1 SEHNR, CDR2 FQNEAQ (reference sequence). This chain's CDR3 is CASSPAQGQGTFNEQFF. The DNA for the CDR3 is TGTGCCAGCAGCCCAGCGCAAGGACAGGGTACCTTCAATGAGCAGTTCTTC.

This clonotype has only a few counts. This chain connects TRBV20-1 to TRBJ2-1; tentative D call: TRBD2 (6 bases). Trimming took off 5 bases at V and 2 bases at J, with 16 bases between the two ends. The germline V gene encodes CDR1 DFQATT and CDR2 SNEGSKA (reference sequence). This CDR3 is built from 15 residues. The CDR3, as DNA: TGCAGTGCTGAGCCGGGGGTTAGCCCCTACAATGAGCAGTTCTTC. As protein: CSAEPGVSPYNEQFF.

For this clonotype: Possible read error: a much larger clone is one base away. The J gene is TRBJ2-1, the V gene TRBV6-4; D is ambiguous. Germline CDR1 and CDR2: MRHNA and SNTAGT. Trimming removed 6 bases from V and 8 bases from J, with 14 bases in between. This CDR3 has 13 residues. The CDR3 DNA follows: TGTGCCAGCAGCGACACGCCTTACGATGAGCAGTTCTTC. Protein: CASSDTPYDEQFF.

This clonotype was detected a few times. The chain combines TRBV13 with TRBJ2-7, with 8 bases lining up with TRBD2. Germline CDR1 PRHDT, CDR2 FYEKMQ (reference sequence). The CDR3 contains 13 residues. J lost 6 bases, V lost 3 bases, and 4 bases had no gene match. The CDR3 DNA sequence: TGTGCCAGCAGCTTCGGGGGGGCGGCCGAGCAGTACTTC. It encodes CASSFGGAAEQYF.

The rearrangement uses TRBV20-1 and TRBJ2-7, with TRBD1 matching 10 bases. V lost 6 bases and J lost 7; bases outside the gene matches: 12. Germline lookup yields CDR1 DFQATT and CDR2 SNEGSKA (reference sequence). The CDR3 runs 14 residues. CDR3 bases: TGCAGTGCCTTCGGACAGGGGGAATGGAATGAGCAGTACTTC. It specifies CSAFGQGEWNEQYF.

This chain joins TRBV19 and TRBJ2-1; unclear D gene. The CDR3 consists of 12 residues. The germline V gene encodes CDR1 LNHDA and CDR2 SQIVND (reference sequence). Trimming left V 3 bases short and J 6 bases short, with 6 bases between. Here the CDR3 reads CASSIYGNEQFF. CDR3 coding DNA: TGTGCCAGTAGTATTTATGGCAATGAGCAGTTCTTC.